Listed here are 8 T cell receptor beta chains from one sample, sequenced in a study of blood T cell repertoires in COVID-19. Only in-frame clones appear in the TCRdb table, and some are missing; sequencing was by immunoSEQ multiplex PCR. The table has about 200,000 clones, less than 85% seen once. The sequenced sample was peripheral blood. The receptors were gathered from a woman in her sixties or seventies with acute or convalescent COVID-19.

V gene TRBV4-1 combines with J gene TRBJ2-7; 11 positions match TRBD2. Per germline, CDR1 MGHRA and CDR2 YSYEKL. Trimming removed 4 bases from V and 2 bases from J; junction bases left unmatched: 7. This CDR3 has 16 amino acids. As DNA, the CDR3 is TGCGCCAGCAGCCGGATAGCGGGAGGGCTCGCCTACGAGCAGTACTTC. Protein sequence: CASSRIAGGLAYEQYF.

This clone was observed once. The rearrangement joins TRBV5-4 to TRBJ1-1; a weak D match, TRBD1 (6 bases). The ends were cut back, 3 bases at V and 2 bases at J, with 14 bases in the middle. Germline V gene data show CDR1 as SGHNT and CDR2 as YYREEE (reference sequence). The CDR3 has 15 residues. The CDR3 reads CASSSPGGANTEAFF. CDR3 nucleotide sequence: TGTGCCAGCAGCTCGCCGGGGGGGGCCAACACTGAAGCTTTCTTT.

The CDR3 coding sequence is TGTGCCAGCAGTTCCCTCCCCTACGAGCAGTACTTC. Translated: CASSSLPYEQYF. V is TRBV6-2 or TRBV6-3 and J is TRBJ2-7; D is ambiguous. The CDR3 extends over 12 amino acids. V shed 4 bases and J shed 2 bases, with 6 bases lying between them. The germline CDR1 and CDR2 sequences are MNHEY and SVGEGT.

The chain carries TRBV7-2 and TRBJ2-1; 14 nucleotides align to TRBD2. The germline CDR1 and CDR2 sequences are SGHTA and FQGNSA. Trimming at V came to 4 bases and at J to 7 bases, leaving 6 bases not matched to a gene. This CDR3 spans 16 amino acids. CDR3 residues: CASSSEGTSGSNEQFF. The CDR3 nucleotides are TGTGCCAGCAGCTCCGAGGGGACTAGCGGGAGTAATGAGCAGTTCTTC.

The chain combines TRBV28 with TRBJ1-5; the match to TRBD1 covers 10 bases. This CDR3 is 15 amino acids long. Trimming took 6 bases from V and 4 from J; bases not matched to a gene: 6. Looked up from germline, CDR1 is MDHEN and CDR2 is SYDVKM. The CDR3 DNA reads TGTGCCAGCAGGACAGGGACAGGGGAAAATCAGCCCCAGCATTTT. It encodes CASRTGTGENQPQHF. Based on the CDR3 plus reference TRBV28 and TRBJ1-5, the full variable domain is DVKVTQSSRYLVKRTGEKVFLECVQDMDHENMFWYRQDPGLGLRLIYFSYDVKMKEKGDIPEGYSVSREKKERFSLILESASTNQTSMYLCASRTGTGENQPQHFGDGTRLSIL.

The V gene is TRBV5-1, the J gene TRBJ2-7; a weak D match, TRBD1 (5 bases). Looked up from germline, CDR1 is SGHRS and CDR2 is YFSETQ. The V end lost 0 bases, the J end lost 2 bases, and 9 bases lay between the germline ends. The CDR3 sequence is 14 residues long. CDR3 in amino acids: CASSLGGYTYEQYF. CDR3 DNA sequence: TGCGCCAGCAGCTTGGGGGGCTATACCTACGAGCAGTACTTC.

This clone was counted only a few times. The J gene is TRBJ2-7, the V gene TRBV5-4, with D possibly TRBD2 on 6 matching bases. The CDR3 sequence is 15 residues long. Germline assignment: CDR1 SGHNT and CDR2 YYREEE (reference sequence). The V gene lost 0 bases and the J gene lost 7 bases, with 17 bases spanning the gap. For the CDR3, the DNA is TGTGCCAGCAGCTTGGGGTCCGGGAGTGCTACGGAGCAGTACTTC. Amino acid sequence: CASSLGSGSATEQYF.

The table lists this clone with a count of one. The J gene is TRBJ1-1, the V gene TRBV18; no reliable D call. V was shortened by 3 bases and J by 1 base, with 9 bases between the two germline ends. Germline values: CDR1 KGHSH, CDR2 LQKENI. This CDR3 spans 14 amino acids. CDR3 in amino acids: CASSPGGENTEAFF. CDR3 nucleotide sequence: TGTGCCAGCTCACCGGGAGGAGAGAACACTGAAGCTTTCTTT.